This TCR beta chain was identified in a study of blood T cell repertoires in COVID-19. The table came from immunoSEQ multiplex PCR; TCRdb's copy has only in-frame clones and leaves some out. The sample includes approximately 500,000 clones, approximately 85% of them seen just once. V lost 1 base to trimming and J lost 5 bases; unmatched junction nucleotides: 9. CDR1 is KGHSH, CDR2 LQKENI, per germline. The CDR3 totals 16 residues. The sequencing input was peripheral blood. V usage is TRBV18 and J usage is TRBJ2-5; 8 bases match TRBD1. This clonotype originated in a human donor in a cohort sampled during active COVID-19. The CDR3 nucleotides are TGTGCCAGCTCACCACTTCGCAGGGGGCTCGTCGAGACCCAGTACTTC. Translating it yields CASSPLRRGLVETQYF.